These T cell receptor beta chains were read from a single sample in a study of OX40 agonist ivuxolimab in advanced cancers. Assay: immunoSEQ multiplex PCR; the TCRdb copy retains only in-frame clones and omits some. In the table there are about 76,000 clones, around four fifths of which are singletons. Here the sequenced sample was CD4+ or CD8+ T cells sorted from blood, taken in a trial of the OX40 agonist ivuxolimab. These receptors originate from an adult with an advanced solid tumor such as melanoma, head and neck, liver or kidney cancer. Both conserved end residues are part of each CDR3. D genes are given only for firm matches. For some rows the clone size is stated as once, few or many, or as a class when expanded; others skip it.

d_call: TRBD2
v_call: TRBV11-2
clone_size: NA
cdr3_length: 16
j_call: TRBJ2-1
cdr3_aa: CASRTVAGGPYNEQFF
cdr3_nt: TGTGCCAGCAGAACAGTAGCGGGAGGTCCCTACAATGAGCAGTTCTTC

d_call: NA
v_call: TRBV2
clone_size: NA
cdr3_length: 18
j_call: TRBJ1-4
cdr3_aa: CASLKPVSILGVYEKLFF
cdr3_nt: TGTGCCAGCCTGAAACCGGTTTCAATCCTGGGGGTGTATGAAAAACTGTTTTTT

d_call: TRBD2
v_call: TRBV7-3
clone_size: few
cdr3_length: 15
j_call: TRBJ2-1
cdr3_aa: CASSLLVAGAGEQFF
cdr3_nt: TGTGCCAGCAGCTTATTGGTAGCGGGAGCAGGTGAGCAGTTCTTC

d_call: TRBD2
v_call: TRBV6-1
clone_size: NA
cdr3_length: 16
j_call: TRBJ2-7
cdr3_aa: CASSDPRAGGIHEQYF
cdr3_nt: TGTGCCAGCAGTGACCCCCGGGCGGGAGGGATCCACGAGCAGTACTTC

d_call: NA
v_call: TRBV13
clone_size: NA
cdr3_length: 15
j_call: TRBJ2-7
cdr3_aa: CASSFASLSSYEQYF
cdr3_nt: TGTGCCAGCAGCTTCGCTTCTCTTTCCTCCTACGAGCAGTACTTC

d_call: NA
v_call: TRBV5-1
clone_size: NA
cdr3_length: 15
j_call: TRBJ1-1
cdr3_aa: CASSLSGSGSTEAFF
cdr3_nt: TGCGCCAGCAGCTTGTCAGGGTCCGGAAGCACTGAAGCTTTCTTT

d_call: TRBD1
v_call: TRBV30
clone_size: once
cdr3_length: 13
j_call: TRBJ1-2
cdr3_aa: CAWSGQGPYGYTF
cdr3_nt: TGTGCCTGGAGTGGACAGGGTCCCTATGGCTACACCTTC

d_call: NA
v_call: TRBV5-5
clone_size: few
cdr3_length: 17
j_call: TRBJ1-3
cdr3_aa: CASSLGPSGNSGNTIYF
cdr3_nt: TGTGCCAGCAGCTTGGGCCCCTCAGGGAACTCTGGAAACACCATATATTTT

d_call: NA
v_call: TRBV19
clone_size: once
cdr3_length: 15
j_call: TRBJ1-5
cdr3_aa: CASSIDQSRGQPQHF
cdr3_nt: TGTGCCAGTAGTATAGATCAGAGTCGGGGTCAGCCCCAGCATTTT

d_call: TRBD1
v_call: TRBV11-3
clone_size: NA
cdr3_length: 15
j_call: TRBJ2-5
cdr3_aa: CASSWRQGSQETQYF
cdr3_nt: TGTGCCAGCAGCTGGCGACAGGGATCGCAAGAGACCCAGTACTTC

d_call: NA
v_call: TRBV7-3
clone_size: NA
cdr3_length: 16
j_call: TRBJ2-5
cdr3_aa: CASSLVGVESAETQYF
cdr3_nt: TGTGCCAGCAGCTTAGTCGGTGTAGAGTCTGCAGAGACCCAGTACTTC

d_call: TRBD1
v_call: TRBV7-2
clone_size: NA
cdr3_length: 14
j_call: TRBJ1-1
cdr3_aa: CASSRSDRDTEAFF
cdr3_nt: TGTGCCAGCAGCCGTAGTGACAGGGACACTGAAGCTTTCTTT

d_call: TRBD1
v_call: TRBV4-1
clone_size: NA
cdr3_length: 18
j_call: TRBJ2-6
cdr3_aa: CASSQEGTGASGANVLTF
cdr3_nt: TGCGCCAGCAGCCAAGAAGGGACAGGGGCCTCCGGGGCCAACGTCCTGACTTTC

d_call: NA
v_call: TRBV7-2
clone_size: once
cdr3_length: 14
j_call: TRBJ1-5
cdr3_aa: CASSLAGSTQPQHF
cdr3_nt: TGTGCCAGCAGCTTAGCGGGCAGTACTCAGCCCCAGCATTTT

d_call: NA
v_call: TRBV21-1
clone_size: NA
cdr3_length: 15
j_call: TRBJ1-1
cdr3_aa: CASNDRGFGGTEAFF
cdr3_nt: TGTGCCAGCAACGACAGGGGGTTTGGCGGCACTGAAGCTTTCTTT

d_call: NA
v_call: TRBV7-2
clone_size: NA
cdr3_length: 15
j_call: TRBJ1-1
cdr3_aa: CASSLAGAGNTEAFF
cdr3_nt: TGTGCCAGCAGCTTAGCGGGCGCGGGGAACACTGAAGCTTTCTTT

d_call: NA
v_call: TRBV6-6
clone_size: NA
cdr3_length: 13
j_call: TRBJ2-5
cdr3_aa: CASSSGGGETQYF
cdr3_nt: TGTGCCAGCAGCTCAGGGGGGGGTGAGACCCAGTACTTC

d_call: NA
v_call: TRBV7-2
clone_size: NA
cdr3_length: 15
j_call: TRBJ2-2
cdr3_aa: CASSRLGGGTGELFF
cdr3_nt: TGTGCCAGCAGCAGACTAGGGGGTGGCACCGGGGAGCTGTTTTTT

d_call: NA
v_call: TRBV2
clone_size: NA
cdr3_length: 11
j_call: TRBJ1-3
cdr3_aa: CASSEKNTIYF
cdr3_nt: TGTGCCAGCAGTGAAAAGAACACCATATATTTT

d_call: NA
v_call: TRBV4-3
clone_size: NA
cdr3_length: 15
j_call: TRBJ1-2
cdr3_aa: CASSQDLGGTYGYTF
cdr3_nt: TGCGCCAGCAGCCAAGATCTTGGGGGTACCTATGGCTACACCTTC

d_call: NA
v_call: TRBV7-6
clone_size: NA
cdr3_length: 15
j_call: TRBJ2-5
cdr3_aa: CASSSPRGEQETQYF
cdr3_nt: TGTGCCAGCAGCTCCCCGAGAGGGGAACAAGAGACCCAGTACTTC

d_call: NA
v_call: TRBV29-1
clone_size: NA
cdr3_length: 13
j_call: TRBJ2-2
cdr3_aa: CSVGGANTGELFF
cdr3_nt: TGCAGCGTTGGTGGCGCGAACACCGGGGAGCTGTTTTTT

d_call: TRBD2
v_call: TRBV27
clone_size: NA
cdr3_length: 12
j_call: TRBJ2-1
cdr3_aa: CASSWEGNEQFF
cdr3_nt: TGTGCCAGCAGTTGGGAGGGCAATGAGCAGTTCTTC

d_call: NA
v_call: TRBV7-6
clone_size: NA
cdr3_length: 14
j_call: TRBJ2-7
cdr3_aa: CASSRTDSSYEQYF
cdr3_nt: TGTGCCAGCAGCAGAACCGACAGCTCCTACGAGCAGTACTTC

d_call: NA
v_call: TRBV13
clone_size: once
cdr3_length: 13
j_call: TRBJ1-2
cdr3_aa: CASGWGGNYGYTF
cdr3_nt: TGTGCCAGCGGATGGGGAGGGAACTATGGCTACACCTTC

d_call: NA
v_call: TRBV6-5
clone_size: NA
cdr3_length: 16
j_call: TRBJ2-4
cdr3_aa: CASSSAGELAKNIQYF
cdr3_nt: TGTGCCAGCAGTTCGGCGGGCGAATTGGCCAAAAACATTCAGTACTTC

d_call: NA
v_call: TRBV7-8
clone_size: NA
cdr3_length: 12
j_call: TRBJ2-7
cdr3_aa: CASSQDRYEQYF
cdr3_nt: TGTGCCAGCAGCCAAGACAGATACGAGCAGTACTTC

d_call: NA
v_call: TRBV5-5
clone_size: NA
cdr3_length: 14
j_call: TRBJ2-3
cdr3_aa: CASIRGPSTDTQYF
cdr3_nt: TGTGCCAGCATCCGGGGGCCGAGCACAGATACGCAGTATTTT

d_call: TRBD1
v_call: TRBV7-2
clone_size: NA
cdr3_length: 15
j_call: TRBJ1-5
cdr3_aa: CASNGGQGSNQPQHF
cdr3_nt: TGTGCCAGCAACGGGGGACAGGGGAGCAATCAGCCCCAGCATTTT

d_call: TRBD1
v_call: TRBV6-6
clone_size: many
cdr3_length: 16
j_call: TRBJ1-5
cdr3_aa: CASSSQGQGPHQPQHF
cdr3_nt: TGTGCCAGCAGTTCCCAGGGACAGGGACCGCATCAGCCCCAGCATTTT

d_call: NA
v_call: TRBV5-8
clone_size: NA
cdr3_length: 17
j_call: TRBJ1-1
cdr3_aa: CASSTNRGGPRNTEAFF
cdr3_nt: TGTGCCAGCAGTACCAACCGGGGCGGCCCAAGAAACACTGAAGCTTTCTTT

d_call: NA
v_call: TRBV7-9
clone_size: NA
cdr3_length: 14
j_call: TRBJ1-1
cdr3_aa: CASSLAGRYTEAFF
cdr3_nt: TGTGCCAGCAGCTTAGCGGGCAGGTACACTGAAGCTTTCTTT

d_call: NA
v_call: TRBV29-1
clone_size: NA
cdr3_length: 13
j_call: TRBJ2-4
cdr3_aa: CSVGIGDGNIQYF
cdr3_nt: TGCAGCGTTGGCATCGGGGACGGGAACATTCAGTACTTC

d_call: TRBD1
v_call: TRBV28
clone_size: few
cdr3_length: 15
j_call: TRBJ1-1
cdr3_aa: CASSLPTGLDTEAFF
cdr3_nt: TGTGCCAGCAGTTTACCGACAGGGCTGGACACTGAAGCTTTCTTT

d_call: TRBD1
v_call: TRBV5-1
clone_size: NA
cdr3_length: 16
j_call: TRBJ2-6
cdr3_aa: CASRGQGYSGANVLTF
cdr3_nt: TGCGCCAGCAGGGGACAGGGGTACTCTGGGGCCAACGTCCTGACTTTC

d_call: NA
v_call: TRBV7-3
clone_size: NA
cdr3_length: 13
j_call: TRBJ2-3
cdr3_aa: CASSLYPADTQYF
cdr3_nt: TGTGCCAGCAGCTTATACCCGGCAGATACGCAGTATTTT

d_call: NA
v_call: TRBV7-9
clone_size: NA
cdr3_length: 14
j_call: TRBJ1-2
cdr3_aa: CASSFERVDYGYTF
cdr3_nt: TGTGCCAGCAGCTTCGAGAGGGTTGACTATGGCTACACCTTC

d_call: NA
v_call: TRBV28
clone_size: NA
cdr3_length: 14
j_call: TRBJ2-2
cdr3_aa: CASREGVNTGELFF
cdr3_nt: TGTGCCAGCCGTGAAGGGGTAAACACCGGGGAGCTGTTTTTT

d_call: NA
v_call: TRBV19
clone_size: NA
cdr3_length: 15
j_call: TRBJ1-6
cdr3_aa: CASSITDGANSPLHF
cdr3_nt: TGTGCCAGTAGTATAACAGACGGAGCGAATTCACCCCTCCACTTT

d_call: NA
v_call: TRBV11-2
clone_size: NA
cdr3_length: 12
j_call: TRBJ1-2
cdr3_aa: CASSHPNYGYTF
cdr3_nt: TGTGCCAGCAGCCATCCTAACTATGGCTACACCTTC

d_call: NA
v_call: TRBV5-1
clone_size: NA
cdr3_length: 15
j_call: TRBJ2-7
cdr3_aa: CASSVLQGSSYEQYF
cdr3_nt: TGCGCCAGCAGCGTACTCCAGGGGTCGTCCTACGAGCAGTACTTC

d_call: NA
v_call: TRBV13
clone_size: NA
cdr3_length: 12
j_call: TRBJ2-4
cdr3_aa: CASSFDKNIQYF
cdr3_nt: TGTGCCAGCAGCTTTGACAAAAACATTCAGTACTTC

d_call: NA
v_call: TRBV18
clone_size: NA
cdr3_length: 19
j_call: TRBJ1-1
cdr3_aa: CASSPPRRPGIHLHTEAFF
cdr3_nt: TGTGCCAGCTCACCACCGAGACGGCCGGGAATCCACCTGCACACTGAAGCTTTCTTT

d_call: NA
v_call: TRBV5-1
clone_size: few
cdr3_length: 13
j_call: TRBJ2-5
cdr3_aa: CASSRDLWETQYF
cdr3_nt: TGCGCCAGCAGTCGGGACTTATGGGAGACCCAGTACTTC

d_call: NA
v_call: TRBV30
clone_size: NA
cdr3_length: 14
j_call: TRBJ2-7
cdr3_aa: CAWSRAGVSTEQYF
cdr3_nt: TGTGCCTGGAGTAGGGCAGGGGTGAGTACCGAGCAGTACTTC

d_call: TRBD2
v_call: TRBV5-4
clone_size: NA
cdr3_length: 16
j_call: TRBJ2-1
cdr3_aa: CASSLAGLAAYNEQFF
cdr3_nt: TGTGCCAGCAGCTTGGCGGGACTAGCGGCCTACAATGAGCAGTTCTTC

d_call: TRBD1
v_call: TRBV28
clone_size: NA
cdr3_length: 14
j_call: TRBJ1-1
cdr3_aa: CASRPGGVNTEAFF
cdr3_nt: TGTGCCAGCAGACCAGGGGGGGTAAACACTGAAGCTTTCTTT

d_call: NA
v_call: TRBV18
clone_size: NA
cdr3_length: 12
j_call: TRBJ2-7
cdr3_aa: CASSTQGYEQYF
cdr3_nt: TGTGCCAGCTCGACCCAGGGATACGAGCAGTACTTC

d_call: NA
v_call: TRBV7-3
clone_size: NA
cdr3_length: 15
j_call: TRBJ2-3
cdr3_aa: CASSLASVSTDTQYF
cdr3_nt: TGTGCCAGCAGCTTAGCTAGCGTCTCCACAGATACGCAGTATTTT

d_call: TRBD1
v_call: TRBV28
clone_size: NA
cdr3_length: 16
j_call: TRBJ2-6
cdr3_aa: CASSDRERSGANVLTF
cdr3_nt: TGTGCCAGCAGTGACAGGGAACGCTCTGGGGCCAACGTCCTGACTTTC

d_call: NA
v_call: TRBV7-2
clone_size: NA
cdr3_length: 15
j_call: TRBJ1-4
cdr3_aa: CASSLTGFTGEKLFF
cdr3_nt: TGTGCCAGCAGCTTAACAGGCTTTACTGGTGAAAAACTGTTTTTT

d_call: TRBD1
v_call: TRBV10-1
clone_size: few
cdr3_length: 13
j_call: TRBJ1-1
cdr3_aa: CASRDSDRAEAFF
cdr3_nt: TGCGCCAGCAGGGATTCGGACAGGGCCGAAGCTTTCTTT